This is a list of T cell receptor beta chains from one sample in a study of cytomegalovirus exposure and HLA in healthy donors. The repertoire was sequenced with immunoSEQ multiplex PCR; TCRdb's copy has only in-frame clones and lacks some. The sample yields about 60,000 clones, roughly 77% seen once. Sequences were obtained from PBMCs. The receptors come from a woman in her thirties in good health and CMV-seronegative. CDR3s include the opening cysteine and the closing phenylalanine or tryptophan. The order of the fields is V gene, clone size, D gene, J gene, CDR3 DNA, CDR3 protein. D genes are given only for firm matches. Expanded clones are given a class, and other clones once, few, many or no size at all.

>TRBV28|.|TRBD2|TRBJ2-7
TGTGCCAGCCATACTAGCGGGAGCTCCTACGAGCAGTACTTC
CASHTSGSSYEQYF
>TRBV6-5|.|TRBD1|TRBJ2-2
TGTGCCAGCAACCTACAGGGGGCCAACACCGGGGAGCTGTTTTTT
CASNLQGANTGELFF
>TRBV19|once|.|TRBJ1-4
TGTGCCAGTACCCAATGGGGAGACGAAAAACTGTTTTTT
CASTQWGDEKLFF
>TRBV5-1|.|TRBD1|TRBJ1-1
TGCGCCAGCAGCCGACAGGGGGGAACGAACACTGAAGCTTTCTTT
CASSRQGGTNTEAFF
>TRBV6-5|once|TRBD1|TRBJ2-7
TGTGCCAGCAGTTCTCTCGCCGGGACAGGGATCTACGAGCAGTACTTC
CASSSLAGTGIYEQYF
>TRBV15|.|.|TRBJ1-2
TGTGCCACCAGCAGAGAAAGCGCCTATGGCTACACCTTC
CATSRESAYGYTF
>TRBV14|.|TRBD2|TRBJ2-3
TGTGCCAGCAGCCCGGGACTAGTGTTAACAGATACGCAGTATTTT
CASSPGLVLTDTQYF
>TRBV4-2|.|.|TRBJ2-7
TGTGCCAGCAGCCAAGCTGCGGACTTGGGTGAGCAGTACTTC
CASSQAADLGEQYF
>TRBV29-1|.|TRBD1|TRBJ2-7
TGCAGCGTTGGTCTGACAGGGGCCTACGAGCAGTACTTC
CSVGLTGAYEQYF
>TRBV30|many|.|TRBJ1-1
TGTGCCTGGAACCCCATACAGGGCATGAACACTGAAGCTTTCTTT
CAWNPIQGMNTEAFF
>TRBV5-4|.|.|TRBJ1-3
TGTGCCAGCAGCTTCGGGGGTGGAAACACCATATATTTT
CASSFGGGNTIYF
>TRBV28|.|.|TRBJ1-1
TGTGCCAGCAGTTTTTTCAGGGGACGGACTGAAGCTTTCTTT
CASSFFRGRTEAFF
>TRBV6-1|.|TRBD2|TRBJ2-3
TGTGCCAGCACTAGCGGGGGGGCGCCCCGCACGCAGTATTTT
CASTSGGAPRTQYF
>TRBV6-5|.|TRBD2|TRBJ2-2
TGTGCCAGCGGTCTAGCGGGGGGCACCGGGGAGCTGTTTTTT
CASGLAGGTGELFF
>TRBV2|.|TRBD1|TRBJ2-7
TGTGCCAGCAGTCGGACAGGGGGGCGAGCGGACGAGCAGTACTTC
CASSRTGGRADEQYF
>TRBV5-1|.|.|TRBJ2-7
TGCGCCAGCAGCTTTCCCGGGAGCTCGAGAGAGCAGTACTTC
CASSFPGSSREQYF
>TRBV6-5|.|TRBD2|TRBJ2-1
TGTGCCAGCAGAGCCGGGACTAGCGGATACAATGAGCAGTTCTTC
CASRAGTSGYNEQFF
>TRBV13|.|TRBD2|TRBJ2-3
TGTGCCAGCAGCTTAGGCGGGGGGTTCACAGATACGCAGTATTTT
CASSLGGGFTDTQYF
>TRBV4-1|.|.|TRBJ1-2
TGCGCCAGCAGCCAGAGGCGGGCGGACTATGGCTACACCTTC
CASSQRRADYGYTF
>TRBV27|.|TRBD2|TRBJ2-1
TGTGCCAGCAGTTTAGTGCGGGGGAGGAATGAGCAGTTCTTC
CASSLVRGRNEQFF
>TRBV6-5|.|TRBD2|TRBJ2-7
TGTGCCAGCAAGGTGACTAGCGGGGGCTACGAGCAGTACTTC
CASKVTSGGYEQYF
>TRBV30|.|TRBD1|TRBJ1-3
TGTGCCTGGGGGACAGGGGTCCACACCATATATTTT
CAWGTGVHTIYF
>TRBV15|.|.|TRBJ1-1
TGTGCCACCGGGCAGGGGAGAACGAACACTGAAGCTTTCTTT
CATGQGRTNTEAFF
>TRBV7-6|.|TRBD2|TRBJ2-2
TGTGCCAGCAGCCCATCCCTATGGCGGGAGAAGGCCGGGGAGCTGTTTTTT
CASSPSLWREKAGELFF
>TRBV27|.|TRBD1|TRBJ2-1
TGTGCCAGCAGTGCCGACAGGGGTGAGCAGTTCTTC
CASSADRGEQFF
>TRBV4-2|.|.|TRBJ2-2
TGTGCCAGCAGCCAAATCCCGGGAGACCTGAACACCGGGGAGCTGTTTTTT
CASSQIPGDLNTGELFF
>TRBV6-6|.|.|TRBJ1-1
TGTGCCAGCAGTTACCAGGGGAAGAACACTGAAGCTTTCTTT
CASSYQGKNTEAFF
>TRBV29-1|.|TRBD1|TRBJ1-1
TGCAGGGGGGACAGGGGCGGTCCGAACACTGAAGCTTTCTTT
CRGDRGGPNTEAFF
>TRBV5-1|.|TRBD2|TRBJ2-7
TGCGCCAGCAGCCCCGGGACTAGCGGTAGACACGAGCAGTACTTC
CASSPGTSGRHEQYF
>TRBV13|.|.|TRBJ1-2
TGTGCCAGCAGCTTAGAACTAAAGGGCTACACCTTC
CASSLELKGYTF
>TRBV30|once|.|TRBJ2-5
TGTGCCTGGACCGGGATGTTTCAAGAGACCCAGTACTTC
CAWTGMFQETQYF
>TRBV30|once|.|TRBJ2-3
TGTGCCTGGAGCAAGTTGGAGAGCACAGATACGCAGTATTTT
CAWSKLESTDTQYF
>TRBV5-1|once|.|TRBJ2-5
TGCGCCAGCAGCTTGGGGGTAGGCGGGGAGACCCAGTACTTC
CASSLGVGGETQYF
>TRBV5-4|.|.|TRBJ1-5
TGTGCCAGCAGCTTCGGGGGGGAACATCAGCCCCAGCATTTT
CASSFGGEHQPQHF
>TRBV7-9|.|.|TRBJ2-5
TGTGCCAGCAGCATCAGGCTTCAAGAGACCCAGTACTTC
CASSIRLQETQYF
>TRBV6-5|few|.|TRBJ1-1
TGTGCCAGCAGTTACCACGGAGGGCACACTGAAGCTTTCTTT
CASSYHGGHTEAFF
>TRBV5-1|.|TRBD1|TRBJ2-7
TGCGCCAGCAGCGGAACGGGACAGGGCTCCTACGAGCAGTACTTC
CASSGTGQGSYEQYF
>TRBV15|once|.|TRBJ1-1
TGTGCCACCAGCAGAGGCACAGGGTCAAACACTGAAGCTTTCTTT
CATSRGTGSNTEAFF
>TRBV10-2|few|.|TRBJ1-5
TGCGCCAGCAGTGAGGTCGGAGATAGCAATCAGCCCCAGCATTTT
CASSEVGDSNQPQHF
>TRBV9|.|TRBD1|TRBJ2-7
TGTGCCAGCAGCGTTGGGGACAGGGGACCGTACGAGCAGTACTTC
CASSVGDRGPYEQYF
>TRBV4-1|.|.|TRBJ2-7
TGCGCCAGCAGCCAAGGGAGTTGGAACGAGCAGTACTTC
CASSQGSWNEQYF
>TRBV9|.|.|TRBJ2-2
TGTGCCAGCAGCGTAATAGCCGGGGAGCTGTTTTTT
CASSVIAGELFF
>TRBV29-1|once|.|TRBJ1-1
TGCAGCGCCCCAGGGATGGTAGACACTGAAGCTTTCTTT
CSAPGMVDTEAFF
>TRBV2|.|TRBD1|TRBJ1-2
TGTGCCAGCAGTCGACAGGGGGCTTATGGCTACACCTTC
CASSRQGAYGYTF
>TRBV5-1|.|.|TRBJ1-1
TGCGCCAGCAGCTTGGTAACAGCTAACACTGAAGCTTTCTTT
CASSLVTANTEAFF
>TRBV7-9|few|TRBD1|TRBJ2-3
TGTGCCAGCAGCTTAGAGGACAGGGGACGTCCCGATACGCAGTATTTT
CASSLEDRGRPDTQYF
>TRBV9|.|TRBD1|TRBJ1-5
TGTGCCAGCAGCGTGGGACAGGGGGCAGGTCAGCCCCAGCATTTT
CASSVGQGAGQPQHF
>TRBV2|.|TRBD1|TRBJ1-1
TGTGCCAGCAGAAGGACAGGCTTGTTTACCGATGAAGCTTTCTTT
CASRRTGLFTDEAFF
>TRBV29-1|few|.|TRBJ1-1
TGCAGCGTTGAGGTCAGAGGGGCTTTCTTT
CSVEVRGAFF
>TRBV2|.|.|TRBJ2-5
TGTGCCAGCAGTGAAGCTGGGCAGACCCAGTACTTC
CASSEAGQTQYF
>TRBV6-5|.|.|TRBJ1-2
TGTGCCAGCTGCACCAGGCGGGATGGCTACACCTTC
CASCTRRDGYTF
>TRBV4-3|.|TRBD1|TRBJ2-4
TGCGCCAGCAGCCAAGAAGAGGGGGCCTTTTATAGGAACATTCAGTACTTC
CASSQEEGAFYRNIQYF
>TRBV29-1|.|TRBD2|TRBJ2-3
TGCAGCGTTGACCCCCTTCTAGCGGGGGGGGAGGATACGCAGTATTTT
CSVDPLLAGGEDTQYF
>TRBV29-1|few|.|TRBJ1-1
TGCAGCGTTGAAGGCCGCCTCAGGGTGGGCACTGAAGCTTTCTTT
CSVEGRLRVGTEAFF
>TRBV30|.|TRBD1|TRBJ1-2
TGTGCCTACACACAGGGGCGAGGCTATGGCTACACCTTC
CAYTQGRGYGYTF
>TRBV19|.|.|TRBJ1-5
TGTGCCAGTAGTAGCAGGAAGGAGGAGCCCCAGCATTTT
CASSSRKEEPQHF
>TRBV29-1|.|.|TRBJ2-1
TGCAGCGTTGACATCTACAATGAGCAGTTCTTC
CSVDIYNEQFF